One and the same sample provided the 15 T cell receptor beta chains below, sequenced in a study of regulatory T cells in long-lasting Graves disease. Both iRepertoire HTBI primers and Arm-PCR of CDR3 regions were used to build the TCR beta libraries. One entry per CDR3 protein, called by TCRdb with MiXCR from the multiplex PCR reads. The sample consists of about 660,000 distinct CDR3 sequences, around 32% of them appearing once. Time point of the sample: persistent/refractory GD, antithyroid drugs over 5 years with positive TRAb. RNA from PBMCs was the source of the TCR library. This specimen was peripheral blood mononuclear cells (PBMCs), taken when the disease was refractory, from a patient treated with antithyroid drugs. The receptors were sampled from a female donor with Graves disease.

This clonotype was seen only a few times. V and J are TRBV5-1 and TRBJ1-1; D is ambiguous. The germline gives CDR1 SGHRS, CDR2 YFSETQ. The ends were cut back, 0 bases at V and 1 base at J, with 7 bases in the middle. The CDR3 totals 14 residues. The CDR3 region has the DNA TGCGCCAGCAGCTTGGTTGGCAGGAACACTGAAGCTTTCTTT. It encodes CASSLVGRNTEAFF.

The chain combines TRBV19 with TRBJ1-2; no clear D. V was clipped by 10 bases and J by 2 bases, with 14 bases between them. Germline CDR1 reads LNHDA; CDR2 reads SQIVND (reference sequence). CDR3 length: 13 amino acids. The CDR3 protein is CATLEPLNYGYTF. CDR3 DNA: TGTGCCACCTTAGAACCGCTGAACTATGGCTACACCTTC.

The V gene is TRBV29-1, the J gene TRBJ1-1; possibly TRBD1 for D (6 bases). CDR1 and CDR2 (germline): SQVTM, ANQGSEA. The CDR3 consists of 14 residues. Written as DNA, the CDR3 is TGCAAAGTTTGCGTGGGGGGCGAGGGCACTGAAGCTTTCTTT. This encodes CKVCVGGEGTEAFF.

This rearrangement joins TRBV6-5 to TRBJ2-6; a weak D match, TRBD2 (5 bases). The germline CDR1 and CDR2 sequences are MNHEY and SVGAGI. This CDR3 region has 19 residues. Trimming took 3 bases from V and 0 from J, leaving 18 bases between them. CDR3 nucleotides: TGTGCCAGCAGTTATCCCCCGAGGACGGGAAACTCTGGGGCCAACGTCCTGACTTTC. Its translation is CASSYPPRTGNSGANVLTF.

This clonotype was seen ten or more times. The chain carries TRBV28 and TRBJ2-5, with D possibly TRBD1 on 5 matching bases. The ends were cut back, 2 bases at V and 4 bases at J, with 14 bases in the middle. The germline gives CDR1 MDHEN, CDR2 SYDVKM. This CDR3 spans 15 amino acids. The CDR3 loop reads CASSLQGTPSETQYF. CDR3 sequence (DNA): TGTGCCAGCAGTTTACAGGGTACGCCCTCAGAGACCCAGTACTTC. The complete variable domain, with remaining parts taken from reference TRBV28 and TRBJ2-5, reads DVKVTQSSRYLVKRTGEKVFLECVQDMDHENMFWYRQDPGLGLRLIYFSYDVKMKEKGDIPEGYSVSREKKERFSLILESASTNQTSMYLCASSLQGTPSETQYFGPGTRLLVL.

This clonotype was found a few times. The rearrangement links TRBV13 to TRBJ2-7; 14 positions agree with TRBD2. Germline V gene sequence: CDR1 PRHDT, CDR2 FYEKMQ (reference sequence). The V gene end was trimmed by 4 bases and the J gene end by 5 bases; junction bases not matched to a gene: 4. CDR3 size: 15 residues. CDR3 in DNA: TGTGCCAGCAGCTCGCAGACTAGCGGGAGGGACGAGCAGTACTTC. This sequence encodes CASSSQTSGRDEQYF.

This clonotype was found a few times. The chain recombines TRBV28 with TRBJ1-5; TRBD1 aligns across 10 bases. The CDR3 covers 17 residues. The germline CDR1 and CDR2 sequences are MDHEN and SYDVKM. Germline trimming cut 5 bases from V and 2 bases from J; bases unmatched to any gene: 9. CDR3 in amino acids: CASSPLGTGAGNQPQHF. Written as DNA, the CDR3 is TGTGCCAGCAGTCCTCTAGGGACAGGGGCGGGCAATCAGCCCCAGCATTTT.

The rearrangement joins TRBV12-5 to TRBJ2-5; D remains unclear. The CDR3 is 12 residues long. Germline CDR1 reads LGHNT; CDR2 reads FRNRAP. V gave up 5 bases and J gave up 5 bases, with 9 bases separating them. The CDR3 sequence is CASGLSGETQYF. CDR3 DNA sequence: TGTGCTAGTGGTCTCTCCGGGGAGACCCAGTACTTC.

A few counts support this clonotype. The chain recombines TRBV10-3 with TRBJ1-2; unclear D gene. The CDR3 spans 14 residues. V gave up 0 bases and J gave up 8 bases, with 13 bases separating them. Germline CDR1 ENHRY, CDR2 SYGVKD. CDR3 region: CAISESKGPSGYTF. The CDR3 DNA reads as TGTGCCATCAGTGAGTCGAAGGGCCCCTCCGGCTACACCTTC.

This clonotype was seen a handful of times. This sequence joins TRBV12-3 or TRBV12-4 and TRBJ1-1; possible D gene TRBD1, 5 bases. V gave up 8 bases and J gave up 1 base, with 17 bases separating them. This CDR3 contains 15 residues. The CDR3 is CASLTAEDKNTEAFF. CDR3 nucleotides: TGTGCCAGCCTCACCGCTGAGGACAAGAACACTGAAGCTTTCTTT.

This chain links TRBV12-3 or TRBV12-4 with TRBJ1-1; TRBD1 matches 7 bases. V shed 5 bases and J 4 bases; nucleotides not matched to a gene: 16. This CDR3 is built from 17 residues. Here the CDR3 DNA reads TGTGCCAGCAGTCCCCTCTCGCAGGGGGTTGGAGGCACTGAAGCTTTCTTT. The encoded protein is CASSPLSQGVGGTEAFF.

The CDR3 protein is CASNPLRTASDTEAFF. CDR3 bases: TGTGCCAGTAACCCCCTCAGGACAGCCTCGGACACTGAAGCTTTCTTT. This chain uses TRBV19 with TRBJ1-1, with a weak D call TRBD1 (6 bases). The CDR3 loop spans 16 amino acids. Trimming removed 7 bases from V and 3 bases from J, with 21 bases in between. Germline V gene sequence: CDR1 LNHDA, CDR2 SQIVND (reference sequence).

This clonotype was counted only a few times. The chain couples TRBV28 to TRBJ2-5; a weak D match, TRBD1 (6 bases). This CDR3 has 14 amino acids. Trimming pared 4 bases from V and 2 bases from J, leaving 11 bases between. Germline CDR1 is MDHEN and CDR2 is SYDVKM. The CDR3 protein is CASSSGTYQETQYF. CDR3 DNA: TGTGCCAGCAGTTCCGGGACATATCAAGAGACCCAGTACTTC.

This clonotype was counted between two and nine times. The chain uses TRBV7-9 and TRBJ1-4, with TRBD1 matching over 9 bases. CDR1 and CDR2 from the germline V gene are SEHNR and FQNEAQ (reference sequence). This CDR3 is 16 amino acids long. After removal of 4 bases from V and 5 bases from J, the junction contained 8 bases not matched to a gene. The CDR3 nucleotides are TGTGCCAGCAGCTCCCCCTCCGGGACAGGGAATGAAAAACTGTTTTTT. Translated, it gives CASSSPSGTGNEKLFF.

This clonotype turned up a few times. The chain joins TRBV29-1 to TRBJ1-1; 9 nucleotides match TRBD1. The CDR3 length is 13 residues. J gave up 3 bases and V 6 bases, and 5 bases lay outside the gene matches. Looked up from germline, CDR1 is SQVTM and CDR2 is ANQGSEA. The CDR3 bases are TGCAGCGTAGGGACAGGGCAGGACACTGAAGCTTTCTTT. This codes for CSVGTGQDTEAFF.